This is a list of T cell receptor beta chains from one sample in a study of shared T cell receptors in the human thymus. Profiled with immunoSEQ multiplex PCR; TCRdb holds only in-frame clones, not every one. The sample lists some 760,000 clones; 80% to 90% were seen once. Separately, the same data were catalogued under a study of human thymus T cells.

Source material: thymocytes. All receptors derive from a girl under three years old with a congenital heart defect. The CDR3 runs from the conserved cysteine through the conserved F or W. D genes are given only for firm matches. Not all rows give a size; the values are once, few, many and, for expanded clones, a class.

TRBV28	NA	TRBJ1-1	NA	TGTGCCAGCAGTCACTCCACTGAAGCTTTCTTT	CASSHSTEAFF
TRBV5-4	NA	TRBJ2-1	TRBD1	TGTGCAGAGCGGGACAGGGGCCACAATGAGCAGTTCTTC	CAERDRGHNEQFF
TRBV27	NA	TRBJ1-3	NA	TGTGCCAGCAGGGAGACCGCTAACTCTGGAAACACCATATATTTT	CASRETANSGNTIYF
TRBV6-1	NA	TRBJ2-1	TRBD2	TGTGCCAGCAACCCCGGAGCGGGGTCTTACAATGAGCAGTTCTTC	CASNPGAGSYNEQFF
TRBV2	NA	TRBJ1-2	TRBD1	TGTGCCAGCAGCCATGGACAGGGTCGCTATGGCTACACCTTC	CASSHGQGRYGYTF
TRBV27	NA	TRBJ1-5	NA	TGTGCCAGCAGGGACAGACCGTATAGCAATCAGCCCCAGCATTTT	CASRDRPYSNQPQHF
TRBV28	NA	TRBJ1-1	TRBD1	TGTGCCAGCAGTTTCGGAGACAGGGGCCCGAACACTGAAGCTTTCTTT	CASSFGDRGPNTEAFF
TRBV7-6	few	TRBJ1-3	NA	TGTGCCAGCAGCCCTCAGGGGAGCGGAAACACCATATATTTT	CASSPQGSGNTIYF
TRBV6-5	NA	TRBJ1-3	NA	TGTGCCAGCAGTTATCAAATACCTAACTCTGGAAACACCATATATTTT	CASSYQIPNSGNTIYF
TRBV7-2	NA	TRBJ2-7	TRBD2	TGTGCCAGCAGCTTAGTCTCCCGCGGGGGGGTCTACGAGCAGTACTTC	CASSLVSRGGVYEQYF
TRBV5-1	NA	TRBJ1-6	TRBD1	TGCGCCAGCAGCTTGTATCCGGGACAGGGTAATAATTCACCCCTCCACTTT	CASSLYPGQGNNSPLHF
TRBV4-3	NA	TRBJ2-7	TRBD2	TGCGCCAGCAGCCAAACGGCTCAAACGCTAGCGGGGGCCGTCCATTCCACCTACGAGCAGTACTTC	CASSQTAQTLAGAVHSTYEQYF
TRBV5-1	NA	TRBJ2-2	TRBD1	TGCGCCAGCAGCGCCGCGCGACGGACAGGGTATTACACCGGGGAGCTGTTTTTT	CASSAARRTGYYTGELFF
TRBV18	NA	TRBJ2-7	NA	TGTGCCAGCTCACCCCGAGGCTCACCGGGGACCTACGAGCAGTACTTC	CASSPRGSPGTYEQYF
TRBV10-3	NA	TRBJ1-6	NA	TGTGCCATCAGTGGGGGGGGATTCCCCTATAATTCACCCCTCCACTTT	CAISGGGFPYNSPLHF
TRBV12-1	NA	TRBJ2-2	NA	TGTGCCAGCAGCTACTGGGGGAGGGCGGGGGAGCTGTTTTTT	CASSYWGRAGELFF
TRBV6-5	NA	TRBJ1-1	TRBD1	TGTGCCAGCAGTTACCGCCCGGGACAGAGGAGGACTGAAGCTTTCTTT	CASSYRPGQRRTEAFF
TRBV10-1	NA	TRBJ2-1	NA	TGCGCCAGCAGTTCAGGGCCCTACAATGAGCAGTTCTTC	CASSSGPYNEQFF
TRBV5-4	NA	TRBJ1-5	NA	TGTGCCAGCAGCTCCAGAGGTCAGCCCCAGCATTTT	CASSSRGQPQHF
TRBV5-1	NA	TRBJ1-4	NA	TGCGCCAGCAGCTTAGGGACACGTAGTGAAAAACTGTTTTTT	CASSLGTRSEKLFF
TRBV5-1	NA	TRBJ2-1	NA	TGCGCCAGCAGCCCGACAGAGCCCAACAATGAGCAGTTCTTC	CASSPTEPNNEQFF
TRBV5-6	once	TRBJ1-2	NA	TGTGCCAGCAGCTCGACAGTCTACTATGGCTACACCTTC	CASSSTVYYGYTF
TRBV4-1	NA	TRBJ1-6	TRBD1	TGCGCCAGCAGCCAAGGGGATATAGTAAGTTCTCAACTCGGGACAGGGAATTCACCCCTCCACTTT	CASSQGDIVSSQLGTGNSPLHF
TRBV28	NA	TRBJ1-2	TRBD1	TGTGCCAGCAGCGCAGGGGGGATCCTCTCGGGCTACACCTTC	CASSAGGILSGYTF
TRBV5-6	NA	TRBJ1-2	TRBD1	TGTGCCAGCAGACAAAGACAGGGGGCGGTCTGGGGCTACACCTTC	CASRQRQGAVWGYTF